Shown below are 29 T cell receptor beta chains from a single sample sequenced in a study of blood T cell repertoires in COVID-19. The method was immunoSEQ multiplex PCR; TCRdb's version includes in-frame clones alone and lacks a portion of them. The data hold a few hundred thousand clones, with about 88% observed a single time. The sequenced sample consisted of PBMCs or T cells enriched from blood (not recorded which). Receptors originate from a woman between 25 and 40 years old who had recovered from COVID-19.

J is TRBJ2-3 and V is TRBV7-9; 7 bases map to TRBD1. After removal of 1 base from V and 2 bases from J, the junction contained 3 bases not matched to a gene. Germline assignment: CDR1 SEHNR and CDR2 FQNEAQ (reference sequence). The CDR3 is made up of 15 amino acids. CDR3 DNA sequence: TGTGCCAGCAGCTTAGAGGGGGCCCCCACAGATACGCAGTATTTT. Its protein product is CASSLEGAPTDTQYF.

The V call is TRBV28, the J call TRBJ2-7, with 8 bases fitting TRBD1. The CDR3 extends over 15 amino acids. Germline loops: CDR1 MDHEN, CDR2 SYDVKM. V shed 4 bases, J shed 4 bases, and the junction held 9 bases outside the gene matches. CDR3 sequence: CASSSPRGRAYEQYF. In DNA, the CDR3 is TGTGCCAGCAGTTCACCCAGGGGGCGGGCATACGAGCAGTACTTC. Combining the CDR3 with reference TRBV28 and TRBJ2-7 gives the whole variable domain DVKVTQSSRYLVKRTGEKVFLECVQDMDHENMFWYRQDPGLGLRLIYFSYDVKMKEKGDIPEGYSVSREKKERFSLILESASTNQTSMYLCASSSPRGRAYEQYFGPGTRLTVT.

The genes are TRBV4-3 and TRBJ2-7; 11 bases line up with TRBD2. The CDR3 extends over 16 amino acids. V shed 2 bases and J 3 bases; nucleotides not matched to a gene: 6. From germline, CDR1 is LGHNA and CDR2 YSLEER. CDR3 sequence (DNA): TGCGCCAGCAGCCAAAGACTAGCGGGATATATCTACGAGCAGTACTTC. Protein product: CASSQRLAGYIYEQYF.

J is TRBJ1-6 and V is TRBV5-4; a weak D match, TRBD1 (6 bases). CDR1 is SGHNT, CDR2 YYREEE, per germline (reference sequence). The V gene lost 4 bases and the J gene lost 8 bases, with 16 bases spanning the gap. This CDR3 spans 15 amino acids. CDR3 amino acids: CASSPGGPSDSPLHF. CDR3 nucleotides: TGTGCCAGCAGCCCCGGGGGGCCCTCCGATTCACCCCTCCACTTT.

This sequence joins TRBV27 and TRBJ1-4, with TRBD1 matching 8 bases. The CDR3 consists of 15 residues. Germline trimming cut 8 bases from V and 7 bases from J; bases unmatched to any gene: 12. Germline CDR1 MNHEY, CDR2 SMNVEV (reference sequence). Here the CDR3 reads CASGTRRGRFEKLFF. The CDR3 DNA reads TGTGCCAGCGGAACCCGCAGGGGGCGCTTTGAAAAACTGTTTTTT.

The rearrangement links TRBV5-6 to TRBJ1-2; the match to TRBD1 covers 8 bases. Germline lookup yields CDR1 SGHDT and CDR2 YYEEEE. J was trimmed by 4 bases and V by 2 bases; bases with no gene match: 10. The CDR3 has 16 amino acids. CDR3 DNA: TGTGCCAGCAGCTTACCTCGGACAGGGAGGGGCTATGGCTACACCTTC. Amino acids: CASSLPRTGRGYGYTF.

The chain carries TRBV10-1 and TRBJ1-5; tentatively, D is TRBD1 (5 bases). V was pared by 2 bases and J by 3 bases, with 11 bases between. CDR1 is WNHNN and CDR2 is SYGVQD in the germline V gene (reference sequence). This CDR3 comprises 15 residues. The CDR3 here is CASSEPLTVNQPQHF. Written as DNA, the CDR3 is TGCGCCAGCAGTGAGCCATTGACAGTCAATCAGCCCCAGCATTTT.

The table lists this clone with a few counts. This chain links TRBV28 with TRBJ1-5; 8 bases match TRBD1. V shed 5 bases, J shed 7 bases, and the junction held 7 bases outside the gene matches. The length of the CDR3 is 14 residues. Germline V lookup: CDR1 MDHEN, CDR2 SYDVKM. CDR3 in DNA: TGTGCCAGCAGTCTTGACAGGGGCGGGCAGCCCCAGCATTTT. It translates to CASSLDRGGQPQHF.

V usage is TRBV7-8 and J usage is TRBJ1-2, with D possibly being TRBD1 (6 bases). CDR3 length: 15 residues. Between the trimmed V and J ends, which lost 4 bases and 0 bases, there was a span of 12 bases. Germline loops: CDR1 SGHVS, CDR2 FQNEAQ. CDR3 bases: TGTGCCAGCAGCTCGGGGACAAGTACTAACTATGGCTACACCTTC. Residues: CASSSGTSTNYGYTF.

The chain employs TRBV5-1 and TRBJ1-6; D is ambiguous. The CDR3 totals 15 residues. V was clipped by 4 bases and J by 3 bases, with 11 bases between them. The germline V gene has CDR1 SGHRS and CDR2 YFSETQ. The DNA for the CDR3 is TGCGCCAGCAGCCGGGAGAGAGGCTATAATTCACCCCTCCACTTT. Its translation: CASSRERGYNSPLHF.

The chain combines TRBV5-8 with TRBJ1-1; D may be TRBD1 (6 bases). CDR1 and CDR2 (germline): SGHTS, YDEGEE. This CDR3 has 15 residues. V dropped 4 bases and J dropped 3 bases, with 16 bases sitting between them. The CDR3 sequence: CASSQTPTGYTEAFF. CDR3 bases: TGTGCCAGCAGCCAAACACCCACAGGGTACACTGAAGCTTTCTTT.

The chain links TRBV7-9 to TRBJ1-3, with TRBD1 matching 7 bases. The V segment lost 5 bases and the J segment 0 bases; nucleotides outside the gene matches: 13. Germline V gene lookup returns CDR1 SEHNR and CDR2 FQNEAQ (reference sequence). This CDR3 is built from 18 residues. In DNA form, the CDR3 reads TGTGCCAGCAGCGCATGGACAGGCACTCGGGGCTCTGGAAACACCATATATTTT. Translating it yields CASSAWTGTRGSGNTIYF.

The rearrangement uses TRBV27 and TRBJ2-5, with 15 bases lining up with TRBD2. The CDR3 is 18 residues long. V was pared by 0 bases and J by 0 bases, with 2 bases of the junction left unmatched. Per germline, CDR1 MNHEY and CDR2 SMNVEV (reference sequence). CDR3 region: CASSLSGTSGRYQETQYF. In DNA, the CDR3 is TGTGCCAGCAGTTTATCGGGGACTAGCGGGAGGTACCAAGAGACCCAGTACTTC.

The chain links TRBV10-3 to TRBJ2-3; 10 nucleotides match TRBD2. Germline assignment: CDR1 ENHRY and CDR2 SYGVKD. CDR3 size: 16 residues. V trimming: 6 bases; J trimming: 4 bases; junction bases outside the gene matches: 10. As DNA, the CDR3 is TGTGCCATCAGAGGAGGCCAGCGGGGGGGCGCAGATACGCAGTATTTT. It encodes CAIRGGQRGGADTQYF.

The V gene is TRBV5-4, the J gene TRBJ2-1; D is unresolved. CDR1 and CDR2 (germline): SGHNT, YYREEE (reference sequence). CDR3 size: 14 residues. Between the trimmed V and J ends, which lost 0 bases and 3 bases, there was a span of 7 bases. The CDR3 here is CASSLDGSYNEQFF. DNA of the CDR3: TGTGCCAGCAGCTTGGATGGCAGCTACAATGAGCAGTTCTTC. Full variable domain (remainder filled in from reference TRBV5-4 and TRBJ2-1): ETGVTQSPTHLIKTRGQQVTLRCSSQSGHNTVSWYQQALGQGPQFIFQYYREEENGRGNFPPRFSGLQFPNYSSELNVNALELDDSALYLCASSLDGSYNEQFFGPGTRLTVL.

The genes are TRBV7-9 and TRBJ2-3, with D perhaps matching TRBD2 (5 bases). Germline loops: CDR1 SEHNR, CDR2 FQNEAQ (reference sequence). This CDR3 is built from 15 residues. The V end was cut by 6 bases, the J end by 2 bases, with 15 bases between. DNA of the CDR3: TGTGCCAGCAGGGCGTGGACGGGGATCACAGATACGCAGTATTTT. Protein: CASRAWTGITDTQYF.

V is TRBV19 and J is TRBJ1-5; D is unclear. This CDR3 is built from 15 residues. Germline CDR1 reads LNHDA; CDR2 reads SQIVND (reference sequence). V lost 6 bases and J lost 2, with 14 bases in between. CDR3 region: CASRGLGAGNQPQHF. In nucleotides, the CDR3 is TGTGCCAGTAGGGGCCTGGGTGCAGGCAATCAGCCCCAGCATTTT.

The V and J genes are TRBV5-4 and TRBJ1-2; 12 positions match TRBD1. This CDR3 is 15 amino acids long. Germline trimming cut 5 bases from V and 5 bases from J; bases unmatched to any gene: 7. Germline CDR1 is SGHNT and CDR2 is YYREEE (reference sequence). The CDR3 spells CASSSSGQGAYGYTF. The CDR3 coding sequence is TGTGCCAGCAGTTCCTCGGGACAGGGGGCTTATGGCTACACCTTC.

This chain connects TRBV27 to TRBJ2-2; possible D gene TRBD1, 6 bases. With 6 bases removed from V and 7 bases from J, the gap between germline ends came to 12 bases. This CDR3 has 13 amino acids. Germline V gene sequence: CDR1 MNHEY, CDR2 SMNVEV (reference sequence). The chain's CDR3 is CASSVQGRGELFF. The CDR3 DNA reads TGTGCCAGCAGCGTACAGGGTCGCGGGGAGCTGTTTTTT.

The chain uses TRBV2 and TRBJ1-3; a weak D match, TRBD1 (6 bases). This CDR3 comprises 14 residues. V was trimmed by 3 bases and J by 7 bases, leaving 13 bases between them. Germline V lookup: CDR1 SNHLY, CDR2 FYNNEI. CDR3 in amino acids: CASSEGDRWNTIYF. The CDR3 DNA reads as TGTGCCAGCAGTGAGGGAGACAGGTGGAACACCATATATTTT.

The chain uses TRBV19 and TRBJ1-1; no definite D call. Deletions cut 0 bases from V and 7 bases from J, with 6 bases between. The germline CDR1 and CDR2 sequences are LNHDA and SQIVND (reference sequence). This CDR3 has 12 amino acids. The CDR3 nucleotides read TGTGCCAGTAGTATAGAGGGGAGTGAAGCTTTCTTT. This translates into CASSIEGSEAFF.

The chain is built from TRBV6-2 or TRBV6-3 and TRBJ2-5, with 7 bases lining up with TRBD2. The CDR3 runs 15 residues. Germline CDR1 reads MNHEY; CDR2 reads SVGEGT. Unmatched junction bases numbered 7, after V lost 4 bases and J lost 2 bases. CDR3 sequence (DNA): TGTGCCAGCAGTTTTGGGACTATGTATCAAGAGACCCAGTACTTC. This codes for CASSFGTMYQETQYF.

The chain employs TRBV5-1 and TRBJ1-4; maybe TRBD1 (5 bases). V was pared by 0 bases and J by 3 bases, with 9 bases between. Germline lookup yields CDR1 SGHRS and CDR2 YFSETQ. The CDR3 is 15 residues long. The CDR3 spells CASSLGRGSNEKLFF. DNA of the CDR3: TGCGCCAGCAGCTTGGGAAGGGGCTCTAATGAAAAACTGTTTTTT.

The gene calls are TRBV7-8 and TRBJ1-5; weak D call: TRBD1 (5 bases). Looked up from germline, CDR1 is SGHVS and CDR2 is FQNEAQ. The CDR3 extends over 13 amino acids. V lost 3 bases to trimming and J lost 4 bases, with 7 bases between them. CDR3 residues: CASSLTDNQPQHF. The CDR3 DNA reads TGTGCCAGCAGCTTGACAGATAATCAGCCCCAGCATTTT. Variable domain in full (rest from reference TRBV7-8 and TRBJ1-5): GAGVSQSPRYKVAKRGQDVALRCDPISGHVSLFWYQQALGQGPEFLTYFQNEAQLDKSGLPSDRFFAERPEGSVSTLKIQRTQQEDSAVYLCASSLTDNQPQHFGDGTRLSIL.

The chain carries TRBV6-5 and TRBJ1-2; 7 bases align to TRBD1. J gave up 8 bases and V 6 bases, and 6 bases lay outside the gene matches. CDR1 MNHEY and CDR2 SVGAGI come from the germline V gene. CDR3 length: 12 residues. CDR3 in amino acids: CASRGNRGGYTF. The CDR3 DNA reads TGTGCCAGCAGAGGAAACAGGGGAGGCTACACCTTC.

This chain uses TRBV7-2 with TRBJ2-1; no clear D gene. Germline CDR1 reads SGHTA; CDR2 reads FQGNSA. The ends were cut back, 7 bases at V and 4 bases at J, with 11 bases in the middle. The CDR3 has 13 amino acids. The CDR3 loop is CASTLDTYNEQFF. CDR3 coding DNA: TGTGCCAGCACACTTGACACGTACAATGAGCAGTTCTTC.

This clone came up once. The chain links TRBV19 to TRBJ1-1; 9 bases match TRBD1. Germline CDR1 LNHDA, CDR2 SQIVND (reference sequence). V was clipped by 4 bases and J by 1 base; unmatched bases: 4. This CDR3 is 15 amino acids long. CDR3 region: CASSNTGGANTEAFF. DNA of the CDR3: TGTGCCAGTAGTAACACAGGGGGCGCGAACACTGAAGCTTTCTTT.

V and J are TRBV27 and TRBJ1-2, with 8 bases that match TRBD1. V was pared by 7 bases and J by 7 bases, with 8 bases of the junction left unmatched. Germline lookup yields CDR1 MNHEY and CDR2 SMNVEV (reference sequence). The CDR3 extends over 13 amino acids. CDR3 DNA: TGTGCCAGCACGTCAACAGGGGGTGGTGGCTACACCTTC. Encoded protein: CASTSTGGGGYTF.

This chain connects TRBV19 to TRBJ2-3; D remains ambiguous. Germline CDR1 is LNHDA and CDR2 is SQIVND (reference sequence). CDR3 length: 14 amino acids. The V gene lost 6 bases and the J gene lost 3 bases, with 13 bases spanning the gap. This CDR3 is CASSLTEVTDTQYF. CDR3 coding DNA: TGTGCCAGTAGCTTGACCGAGGTGACAGATACGCAGTATTTT.